This TCR beta chain derives from a study of blood T cell repertoires in COVID-19. In the study overall: Material from acute and convalescent COVID-19 was sourced from the United States, Italy and Spain.

This clone showed up just a few times. Sequencing used immunoSEQ multiplex PCR; TCRdb keeps in-frame clones, though not all of them. The repertoire holds some 180,000 clones, with less than 85% as singletons. CDR3 size: 15 residues. In germline, CDR1 is SGHTA, CDR2 FQGTGA. V lost 5 bases, J lost 4 bases, and 6 bases stayed unmatched. The clonotype comes from a man in his fifties who had recovered from COVID-19. The sequenced sample consisted of peripheral blood. The chain joins TRBV7-3 to TRBJ2-3; 10 bases fit TRBD2. The DNA of the CDR3 is TGTGCCAGCAGCCTTTCAGCGGGAGGGCCAGATACGCAGTATTTT. Protein sequence: CASSLSAGGPDTQYF.